Listed below are T cell receptor beta chains from one sample, sequenced in a study of T cells after yellow fever vaccination. TCRdb re-derived calls from the 5' RACE reads in MiXCR, one entry per CDR3 protein. The sample holds 27,000 or so distinct CDR3 sequences, around 4.8% seen once. Sequenced here: CD8+ T cells sorted from PBMCs, sampled 5 days after the yellow fever booster vaccination. The receptors derive from a man aged 25 to 40 who received the YFV17D yellow fever vaccine. CDR3s include the opening cysteine and the closing phenylalanine or tryptophan. The order of the fields is CDR3 protein, CDR3 DNA, D gene, J gene, V gene, clone size. D genes are given only for firm matches. Clone sizes are shown as once, few, many, or a class for an expanded clone.

CDR3: CASSSTDTQYF; DNA: TGCGCCAGCAGTTCCACAGATACGCAGTATTTT; D: -; J: TRBJ2-3; V: TRBV23-1; size: many
CDR3: CASSWEPTSGRNEQFF; DNA: TGTGCCAGCAGCTGGGAACCCACTAGCGGGAGAAATGAGCAGTTCTTC; D: TRBD2; J: TRBJ2-1; V: TRBV5-4; size: many
CDR3: CCATKRLAESSYNEQFF; DNA: TGCTGTGCTACGAAGCGACTAGCGGAGAGCTCCTACAATGAGCAGTTCTTC; D: TRBD2; J: TRBJ2-1; V: TRBV20-1; size: many
CDR3: CASSLGQERDGYTF; DNA: TGCGCCAGCAGCTTGGGACAGGAGAGAGATGGCTACACCTTC; D: -; J: TRBJ1-2; V: TRBV5-1; size: many
CDR3: CASRQRPAGDYGYTF; DNA: TGTGCCAGCAGACAACGTCCGGCGGGAGACTATGGCTACACCTTC; D: -; J: TRBJ1-2; V: TRBV7-2; size: many
CDR3: CASSFASYNEQFF; DNA: TGTGCCAGCAGTTTTGCATCCTACAATGAGCAGTTCTTC; D: -; J: TRBJ2-1; V: TRBV6-6; size: few
CDR3: CASRPGQAYEQYF; DNA: TGTGCCAGCAGACCCGGACAGGCCTACGAGCAGTACTTC; D: TRBD1; J: TRBJ2-7; V: TRBV12-3/TRBV12-4; size: many
CDR3: CATSSSPGLAYEQYF; DNA: TGTGCCACCAGCTCAAGCCCGGGACTAGCCTACGAGCAGTACTTC; D: TRBD2; J: TRBJ2-7; V: TRBV15; size: many
CDR3: CASMSDEQFF; DNA: TGTGCCAGCATGTCAGATGAGCAGTTCTTC; D: -; J: TRBJ2-1; V: TRBV2; size: many
CDR3: CASNRGGRESTDTQYF; DNA: TGTGCCAGCAACCGGGGGGGGCGGGAGAGCACAGATACGCAGTATTTT; D: TRBD2; J: TRBJ2-3; V: TRBV9; size: many
CDR3: CSVVGTGSIEQFF; DNA: TGCAGCGTTGTAGGGACAGGCTCTATCGAGCAGTTCTTC; D: TRBD1; J: TRBJ2-1; V: TRBV29-1; size: many
CDR3: CASSLFRLNNEQFF; DNA: TGTGCCAGCAGTTTATTCCGACTAAACAATGAGCAGTTCTTC; D: -; J: TRBJ2-1; V: TRBV27; size: many
CDR3: CASSQAAGRVAKNIQYF; DNA: TGTGCCAGCAGCCAAGCGGCCGGGCGGGTTGCCAAAAACATTCAGTACTTC; D: -; J: TRBJ2-4; V: TRBV14; size: many
CDR3: CSARVGGGLHF; DNA: TGCAGTGCTAGAGTTGGTGGGGGCCTCCACTTT; D: -; J: TRBJ1-6; V: TRBV20-1; size: many
CDR3: CASSQDAMRGGYEQYF; DNA: TGCGCCAGCAGCCAAGATGCCATGCGAGGGGGCTACGAGCAGTACTTC; D: -; J: TRBJ2-7; V: TRBV4-3; size: many
CDR3: CSAFETYEQYF; DNA: TGCAGTGCCTTCGAGACCTACGAGCAGTACTTC; D: -; J: TRBJ2-7; V: TRBV20-1; size: many
CDR3: CASSRRDSEETQYF; DNA: TGTGCCAGCAGCCGACGGGACAGCGAAGAGACCCAGTACTTC; D: TRBD1; J: TRBJ2-5; V: TRBV7-9; size: many
CDR3: CSALTDRNYGYTF; DNA: TGCAGTGCTCTTACGGACAGGAACTATGGCTACACCTTC; D: TRBD1; J: TRBJ1-2; V: TRBV20-1; size: many
CDR3: CASSYGREADTQYF; DNA: TGTGCCAGCAGTTACGGGAGAGAGGCAGATACGCAGTATTTT; D: -; J: TRBJ2-3; V: TRBV6-5; size: many
CDR3: CASSESSLGSYEQYF; DNA: TGTGCCAGCAGCGAATCTAGCTTAGGGTCCTACGAGCAGTACTTC; D: -; J: TRBJ2-7; V: TRBV7-2; size: many
CDR3: CASDPHSPYEQYF; DNA: TGTGCCAGCGACCCTCACAGCCCCTACGAGCAGTACTTC; D: -; J: TRBJ2-7; V: TRBV5-5; size: many
CDR3: CASSQVLGPETQYF; DNA: TGTGCCAGCAGCCAAGTTTTGGGTCCAGAGACCCAGTACTTC; D: -; J: TRBJ2-5; V: TRBV14; size: few
CDR3: CASGPSKPNIQYF; DNA: TGTGCCAGCGGGCCTAGTAAGCCAAACATTCAGTACTTC; D: -; J: TRBJ2-4; V: TRBV6-6; size: many
CDR3: CSVGQGVGGYTF; DNA: TGCAGCGTCGGGCAGGGTGTAGGAGGCTACACCTTC; D: -; J: TRBJ1-2; V: TRBV29-1; size: many
CDR3: CASSLSEGDTQYF; DNA: TGTGCCAGCAGTTTGAGTGAAGGAGATACGCAGTATTTT; D: -; J: TRBJ2-3; V: TRBV12-3/TRBV12-4; size: many
CDR3: CASSSSTSSSGANVLTF; DNA: TGTGCCAGCAGTTCCTCGACATCTTCCTCTGGGGCCAACGTCCTGACTTTC; D: -; J: TRBJ2-6; V: TRBV6-2/TRBV6-3; size: many
CDR3: CASSLAPPGEQYF; DNA: TGTGCCAGCAGCTTGGCCCCTCCGGGCGAGCAGTACTTC; D: -; J: TRBJ2-7; V: TRBV5-5; size: many
CDR3: CASSQHSTGGEQFF; DNA: TGTGCCAGCAGCCAACACTCCACAGGGGGTGAGCAGTTCTTC; D: TRBD1; J: TRBJ2-1; V: TRBV14; size: many
CDR3: CASSLGTRQGAWETQYF; DNA: TGTGCCAGCAGCTTAGGCACCAGACAGGGGGCCTGGGAGACCCAGTACTTC; D: TRBD1; J: TRBJ2-5; V: TRBV7-8; size: many
CDR3: CASSSGSYGYTF; DNA: TGTGCCAGCAGTTCAGGTTCCTATGGCTACACCTTC; D: -; J: TRBJ1-2; V: TRBV12-3/TRBV12-4; size: many
CDR3: CASTPSTGNEQFF; DNA: TGTGCCAGCACCCCCTCCACGGGGAATGAGCAGTTCTTC; D: -; J: TRBJ2-1; V: TRBV7-8; size: many
CDR3: CASSLNPYSNQPQHF; DNA: TGTGCCAGCAGTTTAAACCCTTATAGCAATCAGCCCCAGCATTTT; D: -; J: TRBJ1-5; V: TRBV27; size: many
CDR3: CASSVLPHQGLIGNEQFF; DNA: TGTGCCAGCAGCGTCCTCCCGCACCAGGGTCTAATAGGGAATGAGCAGTTCTTC; D: -; J: TRBJ2-1; V: TRBV9; size: many
CDR3: CASSLDTGEQYF; DNA: TGCGCCAGCAGCTTAGATACAGGCGAGCAGTACTTC; D: -; J: TRBJ2-7; V: TRBV5-1; size: many
CDR3: CSAPPDSGLAGRYSYEQYF; DNA: TGCAGTGCTCCCCCCGACTCGGGACTAGCGGGACGTTACTCCTACGAGCAGTACTTC; D: TRBD2; J: TRBJ2-7; V: TRBV20-1; size: many
CDR3: CASSSDYEQYF; DNA: TGTGCCAGCAGCTCCGACTACGAGCAGTACTTC; D: -; J: TRBJ2-7; V: TRBV7-9; size: many
CDR3: CASSPLPGRIDEQFF; DNA: TGTGCCAGCAGCCCGCTACCCGGGAGGATAGATGAGCAGTTCTTC; D: TRBD2; J: TRBJ2-1; V: TRBV7-6; size: many
CDR3: CASSFSGTGYDTQYF; DNA: TGTGCCAGCAGTTTCTCGGGAACAGGGTACGATACGCAGTATTTT; D: -; J: TRBJ2-3; V: TRBV12-3/TRBV12-4; size: many
CDR3: CASSPGPAESEGLPPYEQYF; DNA: TGTGCCAGCAGTCCTGGCCCCGCGGAATCTGAGGGACTACCCCCCTACGAGCAGTACTTC; D: TRBD2; J: TRBJ2-7; V: TRBV28; size: many
CDR3: CASSKGLAGTIPTDTQYF; DNA: TGCGCCAGCAGCAAGGGACTAGCGGGAACTATACCCACAGATACGCAGTATTTT; D: TRBD2; J: TRBJ2-3; V: TRBV5-1; size: many